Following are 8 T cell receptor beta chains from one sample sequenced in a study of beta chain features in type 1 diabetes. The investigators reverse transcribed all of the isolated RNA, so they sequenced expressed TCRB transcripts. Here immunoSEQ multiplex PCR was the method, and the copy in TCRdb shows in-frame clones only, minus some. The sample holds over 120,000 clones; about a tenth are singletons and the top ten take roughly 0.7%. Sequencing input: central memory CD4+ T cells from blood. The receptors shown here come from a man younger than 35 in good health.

DNA for the CDR3: TGTGCCAGCAGCGTAGTGGGACTAGCGAGTGCAGATACGCAGTATTTT. Encoded protein: CASSVVGLASADTQYF. The gene calls are TRBV9 and TRBJ2-3; 10 bases line up with TRBD2. The length of the CDR3 is 16 residues. Germline values: CDR1 SGDLS, CDR2 YYNGEE. J gave up 4 bases and V 0 bases, and 5 bases lay outside the gene matches. The whole variable domain, filled in from reference TRBV9 and TRBJ2-3, reads DSGVTQTPKHLITATGQRVTLRCSPRSGDLSVYWYQQSLDQGLQFLIQYYNGEERAKGNILERFSAQQFPDLHSELNLSSLELGDSALYFCASSVVGLASADTQYFGPGTRLTVL.

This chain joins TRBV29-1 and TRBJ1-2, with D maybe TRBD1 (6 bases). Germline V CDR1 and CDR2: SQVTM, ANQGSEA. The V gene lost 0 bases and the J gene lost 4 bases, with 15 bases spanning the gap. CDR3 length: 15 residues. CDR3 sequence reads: CSVEDLNRASYGYTF. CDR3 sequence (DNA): TGCAGCGTTGAAGATCTTAACAGGGCTTCCTATGGCTACACCTTC.

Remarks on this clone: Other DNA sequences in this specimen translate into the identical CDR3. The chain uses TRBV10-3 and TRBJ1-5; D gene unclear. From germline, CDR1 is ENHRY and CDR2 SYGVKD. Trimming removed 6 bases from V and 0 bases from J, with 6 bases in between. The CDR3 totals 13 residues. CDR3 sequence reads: CAIRDSSNQPQHF. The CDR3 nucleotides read TGTGCCATCAGGGACTCTAGCAATCAGCCCCAGCATTTT.

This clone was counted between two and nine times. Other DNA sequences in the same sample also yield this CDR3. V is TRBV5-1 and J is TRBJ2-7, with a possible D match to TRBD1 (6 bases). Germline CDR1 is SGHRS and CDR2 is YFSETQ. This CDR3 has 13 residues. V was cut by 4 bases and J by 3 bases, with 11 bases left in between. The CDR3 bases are TGCGCCAGCAGCAGGGACACAAACTACGAGCAGTACTTC. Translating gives CASSRDTNYEQYF.

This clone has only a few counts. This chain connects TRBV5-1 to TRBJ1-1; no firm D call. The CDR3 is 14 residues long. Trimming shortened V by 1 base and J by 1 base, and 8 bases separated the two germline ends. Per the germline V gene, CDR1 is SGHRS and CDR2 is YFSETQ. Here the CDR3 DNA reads TGCGCCAGCAGCTTGACCAGCGAGAACACTGAAGCTTTCTTT. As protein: CASSLTSENTEAFF.

The DNA for the CDR3 is TGTGCCAGCAGCTTAGGAGGGACAGGGAGGACTGAAAAACTGTTTTTT. Encoded protein: CASSLGGTGRTEKLFF. The chain links TRBV7-2 to TRBJ1-4, with TRBD1 identical over 9 bases. The germline gives CDR1 SGHTA, CDR2 FQGNSA. The CDR3 runs 16 residues. Trimming removed 1 base from V and 7 bases from J; junction bases left unmatched: 7.

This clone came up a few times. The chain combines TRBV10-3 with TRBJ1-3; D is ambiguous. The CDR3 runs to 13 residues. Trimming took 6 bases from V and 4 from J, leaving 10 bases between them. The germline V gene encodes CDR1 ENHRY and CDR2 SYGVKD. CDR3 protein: CAIRSGNGNTIYF. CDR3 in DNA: TGTGCCATCAGATCCGGGAACGGAAACACCATATATTTT.

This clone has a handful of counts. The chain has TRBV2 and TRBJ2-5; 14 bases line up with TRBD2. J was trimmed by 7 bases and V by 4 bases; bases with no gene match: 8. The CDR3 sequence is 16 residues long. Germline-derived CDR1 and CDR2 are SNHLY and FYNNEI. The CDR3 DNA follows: TGTGCCAGCAGTGGAGGACTAGCGGGGGGTGGAGGGACCCAGTACTTC. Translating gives CASSGGLAGGGGTQYF.